The T cell receptor (beta chain) under discussion was sequenced for a study of T-cell memory formation after mild COVID-19. Study results and caveats: A balance of CD4 and CD8 characterized clones contracting day 15 to 85, whereas later expanders leaned CD4+. Those CD4+ clones that contracted were mainly in CM and EM (CD8+ ones in EMRA).

This CDR3 is built from 15 residues. V gave up 4 bases and J gave up 2 bases, with 13 bases separating them. Germline CDR1 SGHRS, CDR2 YFSETQ. Only a few counts were recorded for this clonotype. Its antigen is unidentified. TCRdb re-called the 5' RACE reads through MiXCR, storing one row per CDR3 protein. The top ten clones hold about 22% of a sample with 350,000 to 500,000 distinct CDR3 sequences, roughly 17% of them seen once. This chain joins TRBV5-1 and TRBJ1-3; D is possibly TRBD1 (6 bases). The TCR comes from a man between 18 and 35 years old who had mild COVID-19 (a few samples of this study predate the infection). Cell type and time point are not known. Sequencing was done on a sample of PBMCs or a T cell subset sorted from them (not recorded which). CDR3 in DNA: TGCGCCAGCAGCACGGGGACAACGGCTGGAAACACCATATATTTT. Residues: CASSTGTTAGNTIYF. Full variable domain (rest looked up from reference TRBV5-1 and TRBJ1-3): KAGVTQTPRYLIKTRGQQVTLSCSPISGHRSVSWYQQTPGQGLQFLFEYFSETQRNKGNFPGRFSGRQFSNSRSEMNVSTLELGDSALYLCASSTGTTAGNTIYFGEGSWLTVV.